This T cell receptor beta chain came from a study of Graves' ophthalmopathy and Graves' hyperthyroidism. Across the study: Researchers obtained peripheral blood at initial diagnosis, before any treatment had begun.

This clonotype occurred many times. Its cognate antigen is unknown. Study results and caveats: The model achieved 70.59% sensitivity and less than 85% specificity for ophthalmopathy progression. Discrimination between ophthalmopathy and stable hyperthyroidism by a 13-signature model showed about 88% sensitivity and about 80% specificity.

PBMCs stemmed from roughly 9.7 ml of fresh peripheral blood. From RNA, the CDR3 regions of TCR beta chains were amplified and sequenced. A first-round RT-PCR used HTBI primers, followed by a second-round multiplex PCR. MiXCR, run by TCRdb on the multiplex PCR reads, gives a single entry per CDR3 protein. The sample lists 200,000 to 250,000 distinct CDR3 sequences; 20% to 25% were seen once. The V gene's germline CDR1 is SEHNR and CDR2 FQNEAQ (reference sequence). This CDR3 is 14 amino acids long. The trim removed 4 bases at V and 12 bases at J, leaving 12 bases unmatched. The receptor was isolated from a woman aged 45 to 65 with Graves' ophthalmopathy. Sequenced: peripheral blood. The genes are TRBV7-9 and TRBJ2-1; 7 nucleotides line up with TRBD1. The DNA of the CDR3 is TGTGCCAGCAGCTACCGGGACAGCCCATTGGGGCAGTTCTTC. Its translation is CASSYRDSPLGQFF.